The sample holds a few counts of the clone carrying this T cell receptor (beta chain). The germline V gene has CDR1 MNHEY and CDR2 SVGAGI. With 5 bases clipped from V and 2 bases from J, the junction kept 5 bases outside the gene matches. The CDR3 runs 15 residues. This sample was taken from a study of blood T cells in healthy people across ages. It was with a sample-barcoded 5' primer and a J-beta primer mix that a second PCR of roughly 7 to 12 cycles was run. TCRdb re-called the 5' RACE reads with MiXCR, one entry per CDR3 protein. The sample holds some 780,000 distinct CDR3 sequences, around 50% seen once. With each sample, at least 6 micrograms of total RNA were extracted.

Sequencing was performed on blood. The chain uses TRBV6-5 and TRBJ2-1; TRBD2 aligns across 8 bases. This TCR was recovered from a man aged 35-49 years in good health. CDR3 amino acids: CASSKPGLAYNEQFF. CDR3 in DNA: TGTGCCAGCAGTAAGCCGGGACTAGCCTACAATGAGCAGTTCTTC.